Listed here are 29 T cell receptor beta chains from one sample, sequenced in a study of T cells in Graves' hyperthyroidism and ophthalmopathy. TCR beta CDR3 region amplification was performed from RNA transcripts. TCR CDR3 underwent first-round RT-PCR with the HTBI primer set. Using its own MiXCR run on the multiplex PCR reads, TCRdb lists one record per CDR3 protein. The sample consists of under 450,000 distinct CDR3 sequences, approximately 14% of them appearing once. Sequenced sample: blood. The receptors were sampled from a woman aged 18-29 years with Graves' hyperthyroidism.

In its sample, this clonotype was seen a few times. The rearrangement uses TRBV5-1 and TRBJ2-6; TRBD2 matches 7 bases. Germline-derived CDR1 and CDR2 are SGHRS and YFSETQ. The CDR3 spans 20 residues. Trimming took 4 bases from V and 1 from J; bases not matched to a gene: 17. DNA of the CDR3: TGCGCCAGCAGCGTCGGATTGGAGGGAGGGGAGGTATCTGGGGCCAACGTCCTGACTTTC. Protein product: CASSVGLEGGEVSGANVLTF.

The table lists this clonotype with many counts. The genes are TRBV5-1 and TRBJ1-2; D not certain. Germline values: CDR1 SGHRS, CDR2 YFSETQ. This CDR3 has 15 residues. Trimming took 1 base from V and 5 from J, leaving 15 bases between them. CDR3 sequence: CASSLSGRARYGYTF. CDR3 bases: TGCGCCAGCAGCTTGTCCGGTAGGGCGAGGTATGGCTACACCTTC.

This clonotype showed up many times. The chain recombines TRBV18 with TRBJ1-1; D uncertain. V gave up 2 bases and J gave up 3 bases, with 13 bases separating them. This CDR3 comprises 15 residues. Germline loops: CDR1 KGHSH, CDR2 LQKENI. CDR3 in DNA: TGTGCCAGCTCACCAACTCGCGGGATGGACACTGAAGCTTTCTTT. Its protein is CASSPTRGMDTEAFF.

This clonotype was counted ten times or more. This chain uses TRBV19 with TRBJ2-1; D is perhaps TRBD2 (6 bases). The CDR3 sequence is 14 residues long. V was pared by 5 bases and J by 12 bases, with 20 bases between. The germline gives CDR1 LNHDA, CDR2 SQIVND (reference sequence). CDR3 residues: CASSATGTGGMQFF. In DNA, the CDR3 is TGTGCCAGTAGTGCCACCGGGACTGGAGGGATGCAGTTCTTC. Full variable domain (remainder filled in from reference TRBV19 and TRBJ2-1): DGGITQSPKYLFRKEGQNVTLSCEQNLNHDAMYWYRQDPGQGLRLIYYSQIVNDFQKGDIAEGYSVSREKKESFPLTVTSAQKNPTAFYLCASSATGTGGMQFFGPGTRLTVL.

This clonotype was counted ten times or more. The chain uses TRBV27 and TRBJ2-7; tentatively, D is TRBD1 (5 bases). Trimming shortened V by 5 bases and J by 2 bases, and 16 bases separated the two germline ends. CDR1 is MNHEY, CDR2 SMNVEV, per germline (reference sequence). The CDR3 has 15 residues. The CDR3 loop is CASSIGRTYPYEQYF. CDR3 in DNA: TGTGCCAGCAGTATAGGACGGACATATCCCTACGAGCAGTACTTC.

The chain uses TRBV12-3 or TRBV12-4 and TRBJ2-1, with 7 bases lining up with TRBD2. V dropped 3 bases and J dropped 5; count of bases not matched to a gene: 7. The CDR3 has 15 amino acids. The CDR3 DNA reads as TGTGCCAGCAGTTTTGGGTGGGAGGGAGACAATGAGCAGTTCTTC. As protein: CASSFGWEGDNEQFF.

This clonotype was recorded at least ten times. This chain connects TRBV10-3 to TRBJ2-5; TRBD2 matches at 10 bases. Trimming cost V 8 bases and J 4 bases; bases outside gene matches: 7. The CDR3 is 14 amino acids. From germline, CDR1 is ENHRY and CDR2 SYGVKD. The CDR3, as DNA: TGTGCCATCCGGGGGACTAGCGTTTTAGAGACCCAGTACTTC. Encoded protein: CAIRGTSVLETQYF.

This clonotype was observed many times. The J gene is TRBJ1-2, the V gene TRBV19; possibly TRBD1 for D (5 bases). V was trimmed by 2 bases and J by 2 bases, leaving 18 bases between them. The CDR3 is made up of 17 amino acids. Per the germline V gene, CDR1 is LNHDA and CDR2 is SQIVND (reference sequence). CDR3 in amino acids: CASSISPLDRVNYGYTF. CDR3 DNA: TGTGCCAGTAGTATATCCCCTCTCGACAGAGTCAACTATGGCTACACCTTC.

This clonotype was seen at least ten times. The chain combines TRBV7-9 with TRBJ2-7; D gene unclear. V was shortened by 1 base and J by 0 bases, with 10 bases between the two germline ends. This CDR3 is 15 amino acids long. Germline V gene lookup returns CDR1 SEHNR and CDR2 FQNEAQ (reference sequence). In DNA, the CDR3 is TGTGCCAGCAGCTTAGTCAGTTCTAGCTCCTACGAGCAGTACTTC. The encoded protein is CASSLVSSSSYEQYF.

This clonotype was detected many times. The J gene is TRBJ2-1, the V gene TRBV18; D might be TRBD1 (6 bases). V shed 3 bases and J shed 3 bases, with 9 bases lying between them. The CDR3 totals 14 residues. CDR1 is KGHSH and CDR2 is LQKENI in the germline V gene. CDR3 amino acids: CASSPNRDYNEQFF. The CDR3 bases are TGTGCCAGCTCACCTAACAGGGACTACAATGAGCAGTTCTTC.

In this sample, this clonotype turned up a few times. The V and J genes are TRBV4-2 and TRBJ1-2, with 7 nucleotides matching TRBD1. Per the germline V gene, CDR1 is LGHNA and CDR2 is YNFKEQ. The CDR3 spans 15 residues. With 4 bases clipped from V and 3 bases from J, the junction kept 8 bases outside the gene matches. The CDR3 DNA sequence: TGTGCCAGCAGCCCAGGGGGTGCGGGGGACTATGGCTACACCTTC. Protein product: CASSPGGAGDYGYTF.

This clonotype was found many times. The chain has TRBV28 and TRBJ2-7; TRBD1 matches 9 bases. Per germline, CDR1 MDHEN and CDR2 SYDVKM. Unmatched junction bases numbered 7, after V lost 5 bases and J lost 5 bases. The CDR3 consists of 14 residues. The DNA for the CDR3 is TGTGCCAGCAGTCCGGGACAGGGAGCCCACGAGCAGTACTTC. Its translation: CASSPGQGAHEQYF.

V gene TRBV20-1 combines with J gene TRBJ2-1, with D perhaps TRBD2 (6 bases). V was pared by 6 bases and J by 0 bases, with 12 bases between. This CDR3 region has 14 residues. Germline CDR1 is DFQATT and CDR2 is SNEGSKA (reference sequence). The CDR3 coding sequence is TGCAGTGCCCGCCCCGGGGGCTCCTACAATGAGCAGTTCTTC. Amino acid sequence: CSARPGGSYNEQFF.

V is TRBV9 and J is TRBJ2-2, with 13 bases that match TRBD2. With 0 bases clipped from V and 4 bases from J, the junction kept 6 bases outside the gene matches. The germline V gene encodes CDR1 SGDLS and CDR2 YYNGEE. CDR3 length: 18 amino acids. CDR3 in DNA: TGTGCCAGCAGCGTAGGAAGGGGGACTAGCGGGGCCACCGGGGAGCTGTTTTTT. This encodes CASSVGRGTSGATGELFF.

The chain employs TRBV2 and TRBJ2-5; D is perhaps TRBD1 (6 bases). The CDR3 has 13 residues. The germline V gene has CDR1 SNHLY and CDR2 FYNNEI. The V end lost 4 bases, the J end lost 10 bases, and 16 bases lay between the germline ends. For the CDR3, the DNA is TGTGCCAGCAGTGTATGGGACACCAGGGTCCAGTACTTC. Translated: CASSVWDTRVQYF.

The gene calls are TRBV20-1 and TRBJ2-3; TRBD2 matches at 8 bases. The length of the CDR3 is 16 residues. Germline V gene lookup returns CDR1 DFQATT and CDR2 SNEGSKA (reference sequence). With V trimmed by 0 bases and J by 1 base, 6 bases remained unmatched. CDR3 loop: CSARDEASGRTDTQYF. The DNA for the CDR3 is TGCAGTGCTAGAGATGAGGCTAGCGGGCGCACAGATACGCAGTATTTT.

This clonotype showed up many times. V is TRBV5-1 and J is TRBJ1-5, with TRBD1 matching over 7 bases. V lost 3 bases to trimming and J lost 4 bases; unmatched junction nucleotides: 4. Germline V gene sequence: CDR1 SGHRS, CDR2 YFSETQ. The CDR3 covers 14 residues. The CDR3 is CASSSDRANQPQHF. The DNA for the CDR3 is TGCGCCAGCAGCTCAGACAGGGCTAATCAGCCCCAGCATTTT.

This clonotype has ten or more counts. V usage is TRBV4-1 and J usage is TRBJ2-7; the D gene is possibly TRBD1 (5 bases). V shed 1 base and J shed 5 bases, with 12 bases lying between them. This CDR3 is 14 amino acids long. CDR1 and CDR2 (germline): MGHRA, YSYEKL. The CDR3 sequence is CASSQVPRDHEQYF. The CDR3 DNA reads as TGCGCCAGCAGCCAAGTCCCCAGGGATCACGAGCAGTACTTC.

This clonotype has a handful of counts. V gene TRBV7-3 combines with J gene TRBJ2-2, with 8 nucleotides matching TRBD2. The CDR3 is 16 amino acids. Germline CDR1 reads SGHTA; CDR2 reads FQGTGA. V lost 1 base to trimming and J lost 2 bases; unmatched junction nucleotides: 3. The CDR3 here is CASSLNGGVNTGELFF. In DNA, the CDR3 is TGTGCCAGCAGCTTAAACGGGGGGGTAAACACCGGGGAGCTGTTTTTT.

This clonotype was observed a few times. The DNA of the CDR3 is TGTGCCAGTAGTTCCCGGACAGGACAAATTGCTGAAGCTTTCTTT. Protein sequence: CASSSRTGQIAEAFF. The chain is built from TRBV19 and TRBJ1-1; 7 nucleotides align to TRBD1. CDR1 and CDR2 (germline): LNHDA, SQIVND (reference sequence). The CDR3 runs to 15 residues. J gave up 6 bases and V 5 bases, and 12 bases lay outside the gene matches.

In its sample, this clonotype was seen many times. V and J are TRBV14 and TRBJ1-3; D perhaps matches TRBD1 (5 bases). The CDR3 totals 17 residues. Trimming took 0 bases from V and 3 from J, leaving 15 bases between them. Per germline, CDR1 SGHDN and CDR2 FVKESK. The chain's CDR3 is CASSQDWGPSGGNTIYF. CDR3 coding DNA: TGTGCCAGCAGCCAAGATTGGGGCCCATCCGGTGGAAACACCATATATTTT. The whole variable domain, filled in from reference TRBV14 and TRBJ1-3, reads EAGVTQFPSHSVIEKGQTVTLRCDPISGHDNLYWYRRVMGKEIKFLLHFVKESKQDESGMPNNRFLAERTGGTYSTLKVQPAELEDSGVYFCASSQDWGPSGGNTIYFGEGSWLTVV.

The rearrangement links TRBV7-2 to TRBJ2-7; D possibly corresponds to TRBD1 (6 bases). The CDR3 covers 14 residues. CDR1 SGHTA and CDR2 FQGNSA come from the germline V gene. Between the trimmed V and J ends, which lost 4 bases and 6 bases, there was a span of 16 bases. The CDR3 spells CASSSEARGSEQYF. The CDR3 DNA reads TGTGCCAGCAGCTCAGAGGCCAGGGGTTCCGAGCAGTACTTC.

This clonotype was seen at least ten times. The rearrangement uses TRBV4-1 and TRBJ2-7, with 12 bases aligning to TRBD1. The CDR3 runs to 16 residues. Looked up from germline, CDR1 is MGHRA and CDR2 is YSYEKL. V lost 4 bases to trimming and J lost 5 bases; unmatched junction nucleotides: 9. CDR3: CASSPHRDRGRHEQYF. In DNA, the CDR3 is TGCGCCAGCAGCCCGCACCGGGACAGGGGGCGGCACGAGCAGTACTTC.

This clonotype was detected many times. The rearrangement links TRBV2 to TRBJ2-7; D is unresolved. Germline V gene lookup returns CDR1 SNHLY and CDR2 FYNNEI. Trimming shortened V by 4 bases and J by 6 bases, and 16 bases separated the two germline ends. This CDR3 spans 14 amino acids. The CDR3 region has the DNA TGTGCCAGCAGTGCCGGGCAGATAACTTCCGAGCAGTACTTC. Translated, it gives CASSAGQITSEQYF.

This clonotype was counted at least ten times. This sequence joins TRBV7-2 and TRBJ2-3, with D perhaps TRBD2 (6 bases). CDR3 size: 20 residues. Germline CDR1 reads SGHTA; CDR2 reads FQGNSA. Trimming pared 3 bases from V and 2 bases from J, leaving 27 bases between. CDR3 DNA sequence: TGTGCCAGCAGCTTTGGGCTAGCGCTAGTACCCGGGAAGAACACAGATACGCAGTATTTT. As protein: CASSFGLALVPGKNTDTQYF.

A single count supports this clonotype. The chain carries TRBV20-1 and TRBJ2-3; 14 bases match TRBD2. The CDR3 is made up of 14 amino acids. Germline values: CDR1 DFQATT, CDR2 SNEGSKA (reference sequence). Trimming removed 5 bases from V and 6 bases from J; junction bases left unmatched: 4. The CDR3 loop is CSASGLAGADTQYF. In DNA form, the CDR3 reads TGCAGTGCTTCGGGACTAGCGGGAGCCGATACGCAGTATTTT.

This clonotype was counted ten times or more. The chain recombines TRBV29-1 with TRBJ2-1, with D unresolved. This CDR3 is 12 amino acids long. CDR1 is SQVTM and CDR2 is ANQGSEA in the germline V gene. Trimming pared 4 bases from V and 5 bases from J, leaving 9 bases between. The CDR3 is CSVVRQNNEQFF. The CDR3 nucleotides read TGCAGCGTTGTACGCCAGAACAATGAGCAGTTCTTC.

In this sample, this clonotype turned up many times. The rearrangement joins TRBV7-6 to TRBJ1-2, with a possible D match to TRBD1 (5 bases). The V gene's germline CDR1 is SGHVS and CDR2 FNYEAQ. V lost 1 base to trimming and J lost 3 bases, with 12 bases between them. The CDR3 consists of 15 residues. CDR3 amino acids: CASSLGQGQDYGYTF. The CDR3 DNA sequence: TGTGCCAGCAGCTTAGGCCAGGGTCAAGACTATGGCTACACCTTC.

The chain combines TRBV6-5 with TRBJ1-5, with 10 nucleotides matching TRBD1. The CDR3 has 15 amino acids. The germline CDR1 and CDR2 sequences are MNHEY and SVGAGI. With 4 bases clipped from V and 7 bases from J, the junction kept 7 bases outside the gene matches. DNA of the CDR3: TGTGCCAGCAGTTCTCGGACAGGGGGGGAGCAGCCCCAGCATTTT. This codes for CASSSRTGGEQPQHF.